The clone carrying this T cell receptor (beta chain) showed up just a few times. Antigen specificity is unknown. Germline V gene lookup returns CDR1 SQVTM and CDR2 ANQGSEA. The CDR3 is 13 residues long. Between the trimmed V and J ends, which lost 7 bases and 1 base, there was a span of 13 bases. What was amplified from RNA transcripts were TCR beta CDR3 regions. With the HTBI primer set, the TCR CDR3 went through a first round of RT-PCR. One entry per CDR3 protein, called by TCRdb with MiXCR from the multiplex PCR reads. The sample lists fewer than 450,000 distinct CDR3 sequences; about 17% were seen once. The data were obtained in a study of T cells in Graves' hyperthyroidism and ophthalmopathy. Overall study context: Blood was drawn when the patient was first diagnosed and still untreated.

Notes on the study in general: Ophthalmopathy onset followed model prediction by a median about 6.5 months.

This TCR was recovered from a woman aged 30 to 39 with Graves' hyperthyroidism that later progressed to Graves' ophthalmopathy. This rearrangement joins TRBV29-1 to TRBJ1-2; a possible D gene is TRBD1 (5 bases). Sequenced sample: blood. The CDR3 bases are TGCAGCGCTAAAGAAGGGGATAACTATGGCTACACCTTC. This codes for CSAKEGDNYGYTF.